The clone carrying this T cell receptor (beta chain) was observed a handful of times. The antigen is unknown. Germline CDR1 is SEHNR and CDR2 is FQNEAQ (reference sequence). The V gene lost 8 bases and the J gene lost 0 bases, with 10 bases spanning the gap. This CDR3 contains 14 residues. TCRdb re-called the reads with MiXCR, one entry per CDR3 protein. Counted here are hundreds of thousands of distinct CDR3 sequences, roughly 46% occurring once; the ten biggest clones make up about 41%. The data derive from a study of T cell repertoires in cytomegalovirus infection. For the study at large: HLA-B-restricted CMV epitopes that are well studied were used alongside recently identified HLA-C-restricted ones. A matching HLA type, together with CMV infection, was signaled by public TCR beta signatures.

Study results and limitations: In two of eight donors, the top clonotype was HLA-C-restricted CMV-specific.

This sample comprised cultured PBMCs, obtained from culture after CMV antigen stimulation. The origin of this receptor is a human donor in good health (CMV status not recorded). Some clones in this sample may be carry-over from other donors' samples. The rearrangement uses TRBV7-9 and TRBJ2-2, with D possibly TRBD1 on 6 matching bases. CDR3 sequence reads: CASATGTNTGELFF. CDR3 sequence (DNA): TGTGCCAGCGCGACAGGAACGAACACCGGGGAGCTGTTTTTT.